Presented here are 13 T cell receptor beta chains from one specimen sequenced in a study of CD8 T cells in Susac syndrome. An amount of RNA that ranged from roughly 0.5 to 1 ug was reverse transcribed with random hexamers. In TCRdb, the immunoSEQ multiplex PCR reads were re-called with MiXCR into one record per CDR3 protein. The sample has under 250,000 distinct CDR3 sequences, 93% seen once. The sample consisted of CD4+ T cells from PBMCs. Receptors originate from a human donor with multiple sclerosis.

The V and J genes are TRBV5-4 and TRBJ2-3; possible D gene TRBD1, 5 bases. The CDR3 extends over 15 amino acids. Germline CDR1 SGHNT, CDR2 YYREEE (reference sequence). V lost 10 bases, J lost 2 bases, and 20 bases lay in between. The CDR3 sequence is CAAASHRQFTDTQYF. The CDR3 DNA is TGTGCCGCAGCCTCTCATAGACAGTTCACAGATACGCAGTATTTT.

This rearrangement joins TRBV19 to TRBJ1-2, with D unresolved. The germline V gene has CDR1 LNHDA and CDR2 SQIVND (reference sequence). Trimming stripped 8 bases from V and 7 bases from J, with 17 bases between. CDR3 length equals 13 residues. CDR3 residues: CASVLLNQGGYTF. Here the CDR3 DNA reads TGTGCCAGTGTCCTGCTAAATCAAGGTGGCTACACCTTC.

The chain links TRBV15 to TRBJ2-1; D is unresolved. Per the germline V gene, CDR1 is LNHNV and CDR2 is YYDKDF (reference sequence). The ends were cut back, 1 base at V and 3 bases at J, with 10 bases in the middle. The CDR3 length is 15 residues. The CDR3 region is CATSRGYSYYNEQFF. CDR3 nucleotides: TGTGCCACCAGCAGAGGGTACAGTTACTACAATGAGCAGTTCTTC.

This clonotype was found once. The chain carries TRBV24-1 and TRBJ1-5; D might be TRBD1 (6 bases). The CDR3 is 14 residues long. The germline CDR1 and CDR2 sequences are KGHDR and SFDVKD. Deletions cut 3 bases from V and 4 bases from J, with 9 bases between. This chain's CDR3 is CATSDLRGNQPQHF. CDR3 coding DNA: TGTGCCACCAGTGATCTCAGGGGAAATCAGCCCCAGCATTTT.

The V and J genes are TRBV5-1 and TRBJ2-2; 10 nucleotides agree with TRBD1. Germline V lookup: CDR1 SGHRS, CDR2 YFSETQ. This CDR3 has 14 residues. V shed 5 bases, J shed 6 bases, and the junction held 4 bases outside the gene matches. CDR3 amino acids: CASSPGTGAGELFF. For the CDR3, the DNA is TGCGCCAGCAGTCCCGGGACAGGGGCCGGGGAGCTGTTTTTT.

The chain combines TRBV9 with TRBJ2-3; maybe TRBD1 (5 bases). CDR3 length equals 16 residues. The ends were cut back, 0 bases at V and 1 base at J, with 12 bases in the middle. Looked up from germline, CDR1 is SGDLS and CDR2 is YYNGEE. Written as DNA, the CDR3 is TGTGCCAGCAGCGTAGAACCAGGGCGACGCACAGATACGCAGTATTTT. Its protein is CASSVEPGRRTDTQYF.

V and J are TRBV6-6 and TRBJ2-1, with a possible D match to TRBD2 (6 bases). CDR1 and CDR2 (germline): MNHNY, SVGAGI (reference sequence). The CDR3 length is 14 residues. V was cut by 4 bases and J by 10 bases, with 17 bases left in between. The CDR3 region is CASSSLGTVREQFF. The CDR3 coding sequence is TGTGCCAGCAGTTCCCTCGGGACTGTAAGGGAGCAGTTCTTC.

V gene TRBV29-1 combines with J gene TRBJ2-5; the match to TRBD2 covers 7 bases. CDR3 length equals 15 residues. Germline CDR1 is SQVTM and CDR2 is ANQGSEA. The CDR3 nucleotides read TGCAGTATAACGGGGAGGGAATGGGGAGGTGAGACCCAGTACTTC. This sequence encodes CSITGREWGGETQYF.

The chain is built from TRBV10-3 and TRBJ1-2; 12 bases are a match to TRBD1. CDR1 is ENHRY, CDR2 SYGVKD, per germline. V lost 8 bases and J lost 6; bases outside the gene matches: 7. This CDR3 contains 14 residues. CDR3 DNA: TGTGCCATCGGGGGACAGGGGGCGTTAGATGGCTACACCTTC. Translated, it gives CAIGGQGALDGYTF.

In its sample, this clonotype was seen once. This chain links TRBV25-1 with TRBJ1-4; maybe TRBD1 (6 bases). V lost 4 bases and J 7 bases, leaving 10 bases between the germline ends. The CDR3 spans 13 residues. Germline CDR1 reads MGHDK; CDR2 reads SYGVNS. CDR3 region: CASSARGVEKLFF. The CDR3 DNA sequence: TGTGCCAGCAGTGCCAGGGGAGTTGAAAAACTGTTTTTT.

The genes are TRBV20-1 and TRBJ2-5; a possible D gene is TRBD1 (6 bases). CDR1 is DFQATT and CDR2 is SNEGSKA in the germline V gene (reference sequence). CDR3 length: 14 residues. V was shortened by 6 bases and J by 5 bases, with 19 bases between the two germline ends. CDR3 loop: CSALKDSLMETQYF. CDR3 coding DNA: TGCAGTGCCTTGAAGGACAGTCTTATGGAGACCCAGTACTTC.

The chain combines TRBV7-2 with TRBJ2-1, with 10 bases identical to TRBD2. CDR3 size: 13 residues. In germline, CDR1 is SGHTA, CDR2 FQGNSA. The J segment lost 4 bases and the V segment lost 9 bases, leaving 3 bases of the junction unmatched. CDR3 nucleotides: TGTGCCAGTAGAGCGGGAGGGTACAATGAGCAGTTCTTC. It is translated as CASRAGGYNEQFF.

This chain joins TRBV9 and TRBJ2-1; no clear D. Germline assignment: CDR1 SGDLS and CDR2 YYNGEE. The CDR3 contains 14 residues. V lost 0 bases and J lost 5, with 9 bases in between. CDR3 DNA sequence: TGTGCCAGCAGCGTAGGACCAGCCAACAATGAGCAGTTCTTC. It codes for CASSVGPANNEQFF.